These 26 T cell receptor beta chains share one sample of origin, sequenced in a study of CD8+ T cells in alopecia areata. Treatment described: oral pan-JAK inhibitor, 5-10 mg twice daily. As the sequencing template, cDNA was produced by extracting RNA and reverse transcribing it. This table comes from immunoSEQ multiplex PCR, and its TCRdb copy is limited to in-frame clones, with some not included. The sample shows about 210,000 clones, approximately 47% of them seen only once. Sequencing used CD4+ T cells sorted from blood, obtained at approximately week 36, from a patient treated with tofacitinib. The receptors stem from a human donor with alopecia areata.

This clone occurred a few times. This chain connects TRBV29-1 to TRBJ1-1, with D unresolved. Germline CDR1 reads SQVTM; CDR2 reads ANQGSEA. The CDR3 extends over 13 amino acids. With 7 bases removed from V and 0 bases from J, the gap between germline ends came to 12 bases. This CDR3 reads CSAESYMNTEAFF. CDR3 nucleotide sequence: TGCAGCGCCGAAAGTTACATGAACACTGAAGCTTTCTTT.

CDR3: CASSPTIPRHEQYF. The CDR3 nucleotides are TGTGCCAGCAGCCCAACCATCCCCAGGCACGAGCAGTACTTC. This sequence joins TRBV7-9 and TRBJ2-7; D call uncertain. The germline V and J ends were trimmed by 5 bases and 5 bases, with 16 bases remaining between them. The CDR3 is made up of 14 amino acids. Looked up from germline, CDR1 is SEHNR and CDR2 is FQNEAQ (reference sequence).

In its sample, this clone was seen many times. CDR3 amino acids: CASMPRRGTYEQYF. CDR3 bases: TGTGCCAGCATGCCCCGGAGAGGGACCTACGAGCAGTACTTC. The chain links TRBV28 to TRBJ2-7; weak D call: TRBD2 (5 bases). V lost 7 bases, J lost 2 bases, and 15 bases lay in between. In germline, CDR1 is MDHEN, CDR2 SYDVKM. This CDR3 has 14 residues.

On this clone: The junction departs from germline at one end; a sequencing error may be responsible. The V and J genes are TRBV6-5 and TRBJ1-1, with a possible D match to TRBD1 (6 bases). Germline V gene sequence: CDR1 MNHEY, CDR2 SVGAGI. The CDR3 is 12 residues long. This CDR3 is CASSYSGGGLVF. Written as DNA, the CDR3 is TGTGCCAGCAGTTACTCAGGAGGGGGTTTAGTCTTT.

The gene calls are TRBV30 and TRBJ2-3, with 13 bases aligning to TRBD2. CDR1 is GTSNPN and CDR2 is SVGIG in the germline V gene (reference sequence). J lost 1 base, V lost 0 bases, and 13 bases had no gene match. This CDR3 has 20 residues. CDR3 sequence reads: CAWSVGRTSGRGLGTDTQYF. CDR3 DNA: TGTGCCTGGAGTGTGGGCAGGACTAGCGGGAGAGGTTTGGGCACAGATACGCAGTATTTT.

The V and J genes are TRBV15 and TRBJ1-4; D is perhaps TRBD1 (6 bases). This CDR3 is 15 amino acids long. V was clipped by 1 base and J by 3 bases, with 9 bases between them. In germline, CDR1 is LNHNV, CDR2 YYDKDF (reference sequence). As DNA, the CDR3 is TGTGCCACCAGCAGAGGCCAGGGGTCTAATGAAAAACTGTTTTTT. Encoded protein: CATSRGQGSNEKLFF.

This sequence joins TRBV7-2 and TRBJ2-2; 9 nucleotides line up with TRBD1. Germline V gene data show CDR1 as SGHTA and CDR2 as FQGNSA. V lost 4 bases, J lost 4 bases, and 4 bases stayed unmatched. The length of the CDR3 is 15 residues. The CDR3 DNA follows: TGTGCCAGCAGCTCCGGGACAGGGTTCACCGGGGAGCTGTTTTTT. Encoded protein: CASSSGTGFTGELFF.

The chain couples TRBV5-1 to TRBJ2-6, with TRBD1 matching over 7 bases. V lost 4 bases and J lost 0; bases outside the gene matches: 7. Germline-derived CDR1 and CDR2 are SGHRS and YFSETQ. The CDR3 covers 17 residues. The CDR3 DNA is TGCGCCAGCAGCATTACAGGGGCGAGCTCTGGGGCCAACGTCCTGACTTTC. Encoded protein: CASSITGASSGANVLTF.

The chain recombines TRBV10-3 with TRBJ1-2, with TRBD1 identical over 9 bases. The CDR3 sequence is 15 residues long. After removal of 3 bases from V and 4 bases from J, the junction contained 6 bases not matched to a gene. Per the germline V gene, CDR1 is ENHRY and CDR2 is SYGVKD. The CDR3 region has the DNA TGTGCCATCAGTGAAAGGGGACAGGGAACCTATGGCTACACCTTC. Its protein product is CAISERGQGTYGYTF.

This clone has a handful of counts. The chain combines TRBV4-3 with TRBJ1-2, with 10 bases lining up with TRBD1. There are 15 residues in the CDR3. Unmatched junction bases numbered 4, after V lost 4 bases and J lost 2 bases. Looked up from germline, CDR1 is LGHNA and CDR2 is YSLEER. The CDR3 here is CASSPTDRGNYGYTF. CDR3 nucleotide sequence: TGCGCCAGCAGCCCGACGGACAGGGGGAACTATGGCTACACCTTC.

V gene TRBV5-1 combines with J gene TRBJ2-6, with D unresolved. Germline V lookup: CDR1 SGHRS, CDR2 YFSETQ. V was pared by 4 bases and J by 0 bases, with 8 bases between. The CDR3 totals 15 residues. DNA of the CDR3: TGCGCCAGCAGCCCTATAATCTCTGGGGCCAACGTCCTGACTTTC. It codes for CASSPIISGANVLTF.

The chain links TRBV7-2 to TRBJ2-7; TRBD2 aligns across 15 bases. Trimming took 1 base from V and 7 from J; bases not matched to a gene: 8. The CDR3 is 17 residues long. Germline lookup yields CDR1 SGHTA and CDR2 FQGNSA. CDR3 in amino acids: CASSLVGTSGRRGEQYF. The CDR3 bases are TGTGCCAGCAGCTTAGTTGGGACTAGCGGGAGGCGGGGAGAGCAGTACTTC.

The chain carries TRBV28 and TRBJ1-5; TRBD1 matches at 9 bases. J lost 4 bases, V lost 5 bases, and 9 bases had no gene match. CDR3 length equals 16 residues. Germline V CDR1 and CDR2: MDHEN, SYDVKM. CDR3 amino acids: CASSSTGGAGNQPQHF. DNA for the CDR3: TGTGCCAGCAGTAGTACAGGGGGCGCAGGGAATCAGCCCCAGCATTTT.

The chain links TRBV28 to TRBJ2-1; 9 bases line up with TRBD2. With 2 bases clipped from V and 9 bases from J, the junction kept 5 bases outside the gene matches. CDR3 length equals 14 residues. The germline V gene encodes CDR1 MDHEN and CDR2 SYDVKM. The CDR3 here is CASSLAGGPGEQFF. The CDR3 bases are TGTGCCAGCAGTTTAGCGGGAGGGCCTGGTGAGCAGTTCTTC.

This clone was seen only a few times. CDR3 coding DNA: TGTGCCAGCTCTGGACCCTTGACAAGGGGAGGCTACGAGCAGTACTTC. This codes for CASSGPLTRGGYEQYF. The V gene is TRBV18, the J gene TRBJ2-7, with a possible D match to TRBD2 (6 bases). Trimming removed 6 bases from V and 3 bases from J, with 21 bases in between. Germline V gives CDR1 KGHSH, CDR2 LQKENI. There are 16 residues in the CDR3.

This chain links TRBV19 with TRBJ2-5, with 7 bases identical to TRBD1. V lost 8 bases to trimming and J lost 6 bases; unmatched junction nucleotides: 9. The CDR3 is made up of 13 amino acids. Germline V gene data show CDR1 as LNHDA and CDR2 as SQIVND (reference sequence). CDR3 nucleotides: TGTGCCAGTCGAAAGACAGGGTTGCAGACCCAGTACTTC. This sequence encodes CASRKTGLQTQYF.

The chain has TRBV7-6 and TRBJ2-6; D not resolved. The CDR3 is made up of 16 amino acids. V lost 1 base and J 0 bases, leaving 7 bases between the germline ends. CDR1 is SGHVS and CDR2 is FNYEAQ in the germline V gene. In nucleotides, the CDR3 is TGTGCCAGCAGCTTAGTCCCACCCTCTGGGGCCAACGTCCTGACTTTC. It specifies CASSLVPPSGANVLTF.

This clone was recorded a few times. The chain recombines TRBV28 with TRBJ2-1; no reliable D call. Per the germline V gene, CDR1 is MDHEN and CDR2 is SYDVKM. This CDR3 has 14 amino acids. V was trimmed by 1 base and J by 8 bases, leaving 12 bases between them. DNA of the CDR3: TGTGCCAGCAGTTTATCTGTGGGTGGGGATGAGCAGTTCTTC. The encoded protein is CASSLSVGGDEQFF.

This chain joins TRBV7-9 and TRBJ2-1; D perhaps matches TRBD1 (6 bases). Germline-derived CDR1 and CDR2 are SEHNR and FQNEAQ (reference sequence). V was cut by 5 bases and J by 5 bases, with 19 bases left in between. CDR3 size: 16 residues. This CDR3 is CASSLIRGPRHNEQFF. CDR3 nucleotides: TGTGCCAGCAGCCTAATCAGGGGTCCCCGCCACAATGAGCAGTTCTTC.

In its sample, this clone was seen a few times. The V gene is TRBV7-8, the J gene TRBJ2-1, with a tentative D call TRBD1 (5 bases). Germline-derived CDR1 and CDR2 are SGHVS and FQNEAQ. Deletions cut 3 bases from V and 5 bases from J, with 11 bases between. The CDR3 contains 14 residues. The DNA for the CDR3 is TGTGCCAGCAGCTTTAAGGCAGGGAACAATGAGCAGTTCTTC. Protein sequence: CASSFKAGNNEQFF.

This chain links TRBV9 with TRBJ2-7; TRBD2 matches 12 bases. The germline gives CDR1 SGDLS, CDR2 YYNGEE. V trimming: 1 base; J trimming: 6 bases; junction bases outside the gene matches: 8. This CDR3 has 16 amino acids. CDR3: CASSVLAGGPTSEQYF. The CDR3 coding sequence is TGTGCCAGCAGCGTACTAGCGGGAGGGCCCACGAGCGAGCAGTACTTC. Full variable domain (missing parts from reference TRBV9 and TRBJ2-7): DSGVTQTPKHLITATGQRVTLRCSPRSGDLSVYWYQQSLDQGLQFLIQYYNGEERAKGNILERFSAQQFPDLHSELNLSSLELGDSALYFCASSVLAGGPTSEQYFGPGTRLTVT.

The CDR3 loop reads CASSFRGRAEAFF. The CDR3 DNA sequence: TGCGCCAGCAGCTTCAGGGGTCGAGCTGAAGCTTTCTTT. V gene TRBV5-1 combines with J gene TRBJ1-1; TRBD1 might be the D (6 bases). The CDR3 covers 13 residues. From germline, CDR1 is SGHRS and CDR2 YFSETQ. V dropped 2 bases and J dropped 6 bases, with 11 bases sitting between them. Drawing the rest from reference TRBV5-1 and TRBJ1-1, the complete variable domain is KAGVTQTPRYLIKTRGQQVTLSCSPISGHRSVSWYQQTPGQGLQFLFEYFSETQRNKGNFPGRFSGRQFSNSRSEMNVSTLELGDSALYLCASSFRGRAEAFFGQGTRLTVV.

This clone was observed a few times. V and J are TRBV18 and TRBJ2-7; D is perhaps TRBD1 (6 bases). The V and J ends lost 6 bases and 6 bases respectively, with 18 bases between them. CDR1 KGHSH and CDR2 LQKENI come from the germline V gene. This CDR3 comprises 14 residues. The CDR3 spells CASSPLQGKSEQYF. The CDR3 DNA reads as TGTGCCAGCTCCCCTCTCCAGGGGAAGAGCGAGCAGTACTTC.

The chain recombines TRBV27 with TRBJ2-7; a possible D gene is TRBD2 (6 bases). The CDR3 runs 15 residues. CDR1 is MNHEY, CDR2 SMNVEV, per germline (reference sequence). The V end lost 5 bases, the J end lost 2 bases, and 16 bases lay between the germline ends. CDR3 residues: CASSPAGTLAYEQYF. The DNA for the CDR3 is TGTGCCAGCAGTCCGGCGGGAACCCTCGCCTACGAGCAGTACTTC.

The genes are TRBV11-2 and TRBJ2-1; TRBD2 agrees at 9 bases. CDR3 length equals 17 residues. The V and J ends lost 1 base and 9 bases, in that order; junction bases with no gene match: 13. Germline values: CDR1 SGHAT, CDR2 FQNNGV. The CDR3 loop reads CASSLVSGRPPRGEQFF. The CDR3 region has the DNA TGTGCCAGCAGCTTAGTTAGCGGGAGACCCCCGCGAGGTGAGCAGTTCTTC.

This clone turned up a few times. For the CDR3, the DNA is TGCAGCGTTAGGGTAGCGGGAGACTCCTACGAGCAGTACTTC. It yields the protein CSVRVAGDSYEQYF. This rearrangement joins TRBV29-1 to TRBJ2-7; 9 bases agree with TRBD2. Trimming cost V 5 bases and J 0 bases; bases outside gene matches: 5. This CDR3 region has 14 residues. Germline V gene sequence: CDR1 SQVTM, CDR2 ANQGSEA.